The clone carrying this T cell receptor (beta chain) appeared a single time. Its target is not known. TCR beta sequences were obtained from blood CD8+ and CD4+ T cells. The source of the sample is a study of CD8 T cells in Susac syndrome. Study overall: Within the group of sequenced Susac syndrome patients, six had active disease and eight were in remission. General study points: Repertoires of Susac syndrome CD4+ T cells lacked clonal expansion.

From germline, CDR1 is KGHSH and CDR2 LQKENI. The V segment lost 4 bases and the J segment 9 bases; nucleotides outside the gene matches: 9. This CDR3 contains 16 residues. The RNA input was about 0.5 to 1 ug, and it was reverse transcribed with random hexamers. A multiplex approach, immunoSEQ multiplex PCR, amplified TCR beta CDR3 across 54 Vbeta and 13 Jbeta. TCRdb used MiXCR to reprocess the immunoSEQ multiplex PCR reads, holding one entry per CDR3 protein. Altogether approximately 260,000 distinct CDR3 sequences are present, approximately 95% being singletons, with the ten largest covering less than 0.11%.

The sequence derives from a human donor with Susac syndrome. Sample: CD4+ T cells from PBMCs. This chain uses TRBV18 with TRBJ2-1; 13 bases map to TRBD2. In DNA, the CDR3 is TGTGCCAGCTCACTAGGGACTAGCGGGATTTCAAGTGAGCAGTTCTTC. Amino acid sequence: CASSLGTSGISSEQFF.